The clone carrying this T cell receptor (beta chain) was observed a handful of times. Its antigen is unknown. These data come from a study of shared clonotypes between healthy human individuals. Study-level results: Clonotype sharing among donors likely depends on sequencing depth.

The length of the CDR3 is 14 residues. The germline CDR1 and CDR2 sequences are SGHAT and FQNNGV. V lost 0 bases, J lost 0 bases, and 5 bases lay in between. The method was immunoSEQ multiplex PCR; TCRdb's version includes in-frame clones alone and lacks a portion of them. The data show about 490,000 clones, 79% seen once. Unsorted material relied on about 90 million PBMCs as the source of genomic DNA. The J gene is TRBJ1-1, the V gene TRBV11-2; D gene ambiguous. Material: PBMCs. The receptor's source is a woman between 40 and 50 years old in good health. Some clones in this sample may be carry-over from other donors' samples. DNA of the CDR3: TGTGCCAGCAGCTTAGAAAGGGTGAACACTGAAGCTTTCTTT. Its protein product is CASSLERVNTEAFF.